This TCR beta chain was sequenced during a study of cytomegalovirus exposure and HLA in healthy donors. The V end was cut by 1 base, the J end by 2 bases, with 12 bases between. There are 15 residues in the CDR3. CDR1 is SGHTA and CDR2 is FQGNSA in the germline V gene. TCRdb keeps only in-frame clones here, not all; method: immunoSEQ multiplex PCR. Here the sample spans 65,000 to 90,000 clones, about 95% being singletons. This TCR was sampled from a man younger than 35 in good health and CMV-seronegative. This chain uses TRBV7-2 with TRBJ2-7; tentatively, D is TRBD2 (6 bases). Sequences were obtained from PBMCs. The CDR3 DNA sequence: TGTGCCAGCAGCTTAGGTGGCGGAGGGCCCTACGAGCAGTACTTC. Translated, it gives CASSLGGGGPYEQYF.